This TCR beta chain was captured by sequencing in a study of blood T cell repertoires in COVID-19. Whole-study context: In each case, the material was cDNA or gDNA derived from T cells, B-cell-depleted T cells, or PBMCs.

The authors' processing: Reference gene primer amplification gave nucleated cell count estimates. Clones were read by immunoSEQ multiplex PCR, and TCRdb kept only the in-frame ones, dropping some. V, J and clone size are taken as reported in that table, and D and trimming were inferred from the DNA itself. The data contain 300,000 to 350,000 clones, about 91% of them singletons. Trimming left V 7 bases short and J 4 bases short, with 11 bases between. CDR3 length equals 13 residues. Patients at the Seattle site were enrolled during active infection and followed longitudinally. This chain joins TRBV12-3 or TRBV12-4 and TRBJ1-3; unclear D gene. The source of this sequence is a man aged 30 to 39 with COVID-19, enrolled during active disease. The sample consisted of peripheral blood. DNA for the CDR3: TGTGCCAGCACCTGGACTCCCGGAAACACCATATATTTT. Translated, it gives CASTWTPGNTIYF.